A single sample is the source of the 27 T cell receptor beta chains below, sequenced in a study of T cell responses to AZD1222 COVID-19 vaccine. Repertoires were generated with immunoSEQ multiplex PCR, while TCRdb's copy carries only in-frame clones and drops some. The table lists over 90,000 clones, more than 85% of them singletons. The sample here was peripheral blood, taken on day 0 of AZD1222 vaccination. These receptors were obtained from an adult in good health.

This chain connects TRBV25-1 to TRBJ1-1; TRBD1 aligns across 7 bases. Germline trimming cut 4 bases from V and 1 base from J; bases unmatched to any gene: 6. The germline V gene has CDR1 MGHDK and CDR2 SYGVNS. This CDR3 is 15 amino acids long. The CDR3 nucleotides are TGTGCCAGCAGTGGGTTGACAGGGAAGAACACTGAAGCTTTCTTT. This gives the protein CASSGLTGKNTEAFF.

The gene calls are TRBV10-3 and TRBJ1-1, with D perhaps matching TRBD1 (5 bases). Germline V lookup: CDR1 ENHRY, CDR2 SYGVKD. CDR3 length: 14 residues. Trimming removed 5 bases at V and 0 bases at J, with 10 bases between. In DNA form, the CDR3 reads TGTGCCATCAGTCGGGGCCAGGTGAACACTGAAGCTTTCTTT. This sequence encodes CAISRGQVNTEAFF.

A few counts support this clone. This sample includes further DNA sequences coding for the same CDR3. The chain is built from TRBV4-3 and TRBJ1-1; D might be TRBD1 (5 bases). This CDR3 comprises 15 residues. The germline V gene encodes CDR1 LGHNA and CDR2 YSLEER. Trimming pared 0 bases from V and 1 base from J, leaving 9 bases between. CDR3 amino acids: CASSQDSGGNTEAFF. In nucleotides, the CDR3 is TGCGCCAGCAGCCAAGACAGCGGGGGGAACACTGAAGCTTTCTTT.

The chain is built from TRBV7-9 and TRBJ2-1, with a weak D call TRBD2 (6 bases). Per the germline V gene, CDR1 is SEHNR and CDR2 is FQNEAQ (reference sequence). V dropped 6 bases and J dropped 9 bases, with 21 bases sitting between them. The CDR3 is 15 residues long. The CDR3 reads CASRSGDSTRSEQFF. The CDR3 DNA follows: TGTGCCAGCAGGTCTGGCGACTCGACTAGGAGTGAGCAGTTCTTC.

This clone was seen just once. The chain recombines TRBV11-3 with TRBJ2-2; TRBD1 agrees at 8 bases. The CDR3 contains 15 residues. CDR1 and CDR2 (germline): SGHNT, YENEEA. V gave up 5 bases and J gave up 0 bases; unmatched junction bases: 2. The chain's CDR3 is CASSPGGANTGELFF. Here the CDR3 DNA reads TGTGCCAGCAGCCCAGGGGGCGCGAACACCGGGGAGCTGTTTTTT.

This CDR3 reads CASRRTGIGELFF. Written as DNA, the CDR3 is TGTGCCAGCAGGCGGACAGGGATCGGGGAGCTGTTTTTT. This sequence joins TRBV13 and TRBJ2-2, with 8 nucleotides matching TRBD1. The CDR3 loop spans 13 amino acids. V gave up 6 bases and J gave up 7 bases; unmatched junction bases: 4. CDR1 is PRHDT, CDR2 FYEKMQ, per germline (reference sequence).

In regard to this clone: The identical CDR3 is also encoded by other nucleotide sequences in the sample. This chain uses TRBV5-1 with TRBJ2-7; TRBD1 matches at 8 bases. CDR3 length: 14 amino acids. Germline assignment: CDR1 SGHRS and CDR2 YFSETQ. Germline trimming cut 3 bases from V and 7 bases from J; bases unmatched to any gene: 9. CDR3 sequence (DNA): TGCGCCAGCAGCTCCACCGGGACAGGCGGGGAGCAGTACTTC. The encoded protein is CASSSTGTGGEQYF.

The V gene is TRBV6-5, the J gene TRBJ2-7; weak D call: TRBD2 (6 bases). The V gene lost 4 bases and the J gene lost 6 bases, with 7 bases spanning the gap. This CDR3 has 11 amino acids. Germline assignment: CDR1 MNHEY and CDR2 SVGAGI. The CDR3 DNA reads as TGTGCCAGCAGTTGGAGGGCCGAGCAGTACTTC. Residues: CASSWRAEQYF.

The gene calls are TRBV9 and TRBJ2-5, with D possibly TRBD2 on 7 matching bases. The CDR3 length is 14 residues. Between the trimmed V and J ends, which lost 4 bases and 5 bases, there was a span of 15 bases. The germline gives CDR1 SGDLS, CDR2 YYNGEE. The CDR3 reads CASSPRGGLETQYF. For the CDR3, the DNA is TGTGCCAGCAGCCCGAGGGGGGGGCTGGAGACCCAGTACTTC.

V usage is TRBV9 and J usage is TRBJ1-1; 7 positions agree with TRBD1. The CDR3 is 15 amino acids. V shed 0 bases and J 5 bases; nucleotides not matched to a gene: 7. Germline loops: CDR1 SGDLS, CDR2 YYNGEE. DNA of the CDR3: TGTGCCAGCAGCGTAGTCCCAGGGGGAGGGACTGAAGCTTTCTTT. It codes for CASSVVPGGGTEAFF.

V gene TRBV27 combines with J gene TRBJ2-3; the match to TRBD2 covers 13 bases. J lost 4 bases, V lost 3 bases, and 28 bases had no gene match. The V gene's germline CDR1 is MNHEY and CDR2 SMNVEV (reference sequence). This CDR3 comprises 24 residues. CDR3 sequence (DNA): TGTGCCAGCAGTTTCTTGGGACCGATGAGACTAGCGGGGGGCAGTCGGGCAGGAGCAGATACGCAGTATTTT. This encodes CASSFLGPMRLAGGSRAGADTQYF.

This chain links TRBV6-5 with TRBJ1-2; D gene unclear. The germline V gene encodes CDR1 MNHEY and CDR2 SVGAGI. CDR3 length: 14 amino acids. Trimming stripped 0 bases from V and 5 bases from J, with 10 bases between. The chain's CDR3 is CASSYSWNLYGYTF. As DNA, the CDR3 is TGTGCCAGCAGTTACTCATGGAACCTATATGGCTACACCTTC.

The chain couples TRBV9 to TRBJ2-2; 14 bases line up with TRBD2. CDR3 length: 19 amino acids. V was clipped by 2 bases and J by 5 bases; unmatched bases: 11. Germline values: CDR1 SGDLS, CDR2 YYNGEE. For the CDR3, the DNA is TGTGCCAGCAGCGTCGGGACTAGCGGGGGCACGACGAGAACCGGGGAGCTGTTTTTT. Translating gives CASSVGTSGGTTRTGELFF.

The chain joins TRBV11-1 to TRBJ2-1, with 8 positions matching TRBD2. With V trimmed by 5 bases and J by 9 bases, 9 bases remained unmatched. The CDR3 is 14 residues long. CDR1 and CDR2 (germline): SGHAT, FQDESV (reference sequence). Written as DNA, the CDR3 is TGTGCCAGCAGCCCCCGGGGGGGAATCGGTGAGCAGTTCTTC. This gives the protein CASSPRGGIGEQFF.

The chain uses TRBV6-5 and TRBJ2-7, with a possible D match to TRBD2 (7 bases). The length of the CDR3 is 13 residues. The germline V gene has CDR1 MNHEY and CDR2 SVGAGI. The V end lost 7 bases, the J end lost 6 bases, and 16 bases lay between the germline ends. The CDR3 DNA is TGTGCCAGCACGGGGGGCCGATTAGGCGAGCAGTACTTC. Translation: CASTGGRLGEQYF.

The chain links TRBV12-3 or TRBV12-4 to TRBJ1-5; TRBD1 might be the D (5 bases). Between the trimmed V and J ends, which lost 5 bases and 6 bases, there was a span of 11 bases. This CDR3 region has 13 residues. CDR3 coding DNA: TGTGCCAGCAGTATCAGGGCTGGTCAGCCCCAGCATTTT. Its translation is CASSIRAGQPQHF.

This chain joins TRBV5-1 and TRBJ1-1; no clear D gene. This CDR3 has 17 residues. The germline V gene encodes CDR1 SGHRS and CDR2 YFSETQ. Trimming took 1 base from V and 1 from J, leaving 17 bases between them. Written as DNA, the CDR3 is TGCGCCAGCAGCTTGCGGCCCTTGGGATTCAAGAACACTGAAGCTTTCTTT. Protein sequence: CASSLRPLGFKNTEAFF.

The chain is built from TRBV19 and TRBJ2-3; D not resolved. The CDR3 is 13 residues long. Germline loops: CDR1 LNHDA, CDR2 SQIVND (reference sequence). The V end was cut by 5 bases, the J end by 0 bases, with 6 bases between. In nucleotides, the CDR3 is TGTGCCAGTAGTGCCGGGAGCACAGATACGCAGTATTTT. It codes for CASSAGSTDTQYF.

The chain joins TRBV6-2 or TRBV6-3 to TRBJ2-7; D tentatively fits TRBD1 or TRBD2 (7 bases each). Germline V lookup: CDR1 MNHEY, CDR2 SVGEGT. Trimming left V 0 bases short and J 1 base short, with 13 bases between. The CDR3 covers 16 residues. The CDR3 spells CASSYSRQGLSYEQYF. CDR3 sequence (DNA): TGTGCCAGCAGTTACTCAAGACAGGGACTATCCTACGAGCAGTACTTC.

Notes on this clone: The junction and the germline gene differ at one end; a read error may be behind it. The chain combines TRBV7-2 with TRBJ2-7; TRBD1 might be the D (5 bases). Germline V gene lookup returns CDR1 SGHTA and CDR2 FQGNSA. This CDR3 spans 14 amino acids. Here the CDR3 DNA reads TGTGCCAGCAGCTTATATCTTGGGGCGCGGACAATCCACTTC. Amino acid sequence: CASSLYLGARTIHF.

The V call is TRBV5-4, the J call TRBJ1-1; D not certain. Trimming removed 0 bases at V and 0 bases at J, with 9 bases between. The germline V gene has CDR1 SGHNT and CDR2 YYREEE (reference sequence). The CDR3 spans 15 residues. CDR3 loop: CASSLAGRVNTEAFF. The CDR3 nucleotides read TGTGCCAGCAGCTTGGCCGGTAGGGTGAACACTGAAGCTTTCTTT.

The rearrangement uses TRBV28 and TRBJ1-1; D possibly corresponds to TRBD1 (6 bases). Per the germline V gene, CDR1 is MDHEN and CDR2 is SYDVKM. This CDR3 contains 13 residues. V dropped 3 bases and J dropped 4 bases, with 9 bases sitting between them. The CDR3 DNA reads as TGTGCCAGCAGTTTTTCAGGGGCCACTGAAGCTTTCTTT. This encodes CASSFSGATEAFF.

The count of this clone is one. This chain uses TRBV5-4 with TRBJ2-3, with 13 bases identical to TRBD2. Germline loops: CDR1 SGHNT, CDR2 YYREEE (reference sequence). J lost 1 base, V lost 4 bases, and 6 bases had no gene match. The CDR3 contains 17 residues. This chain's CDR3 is CASSAGTSGIRTDTQYF. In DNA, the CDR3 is TGTGCCAGCAGCGCCGGGACTAGCGGGATACGCACAGATACGCAGTATTTT.

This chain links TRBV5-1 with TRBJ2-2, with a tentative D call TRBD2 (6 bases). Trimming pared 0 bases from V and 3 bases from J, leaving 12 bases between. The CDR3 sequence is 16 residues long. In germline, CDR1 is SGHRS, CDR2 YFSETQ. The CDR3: CASSLGGGIYTGELFF. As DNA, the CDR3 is TGCGCCAGCAGCTTGGGAGGCGGGATTTACACCGGGGAGCTGTTTTTT.

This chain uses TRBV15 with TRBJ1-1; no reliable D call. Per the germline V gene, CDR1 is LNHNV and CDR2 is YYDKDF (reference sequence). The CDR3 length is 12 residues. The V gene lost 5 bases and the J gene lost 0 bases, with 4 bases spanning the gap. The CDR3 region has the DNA TGTGCCACCAGCTTTATGAACACTGAAGCTTTCTTT. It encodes CATSFMNTEAFF.

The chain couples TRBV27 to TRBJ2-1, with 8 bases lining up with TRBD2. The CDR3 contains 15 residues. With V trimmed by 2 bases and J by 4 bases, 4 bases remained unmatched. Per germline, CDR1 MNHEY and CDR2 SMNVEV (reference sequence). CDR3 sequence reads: CASSLRAGVYNEQFF. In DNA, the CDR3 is TGTGCCAGCAGTTTAAGAGCGGGAGTGTACAATGAGCAGTTCTTC.

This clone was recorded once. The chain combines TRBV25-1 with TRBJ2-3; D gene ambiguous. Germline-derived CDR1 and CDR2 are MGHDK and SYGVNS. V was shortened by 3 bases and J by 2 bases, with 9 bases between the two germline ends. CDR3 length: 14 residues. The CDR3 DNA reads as TGTGCCAGCAGTGACCATCCAGACACAGATACGCAGTATTTT. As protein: CASSDHPDTDTQYF.